These T cell receptor beta chains were read from a single sample in a study of response to subunit inactivated influenza vaccine. In TCRdb, the RT-PCR reads were re-called with MiXCR into one record per CDR3 protein. The sample lists 500,000 to 600,000 distinct CDR3 sequences; approximately 17% were seen once. The sample was CD4+ T cells sorted from PBMCs, taken around 2 years after vaccination. The receptor source for this set is a man between 50 and 75 years old who received an inactivated influenza vaccine. CDR3s include the opening cysteine and the closing phenylalanine or tryptophan. Each record gives: D gene, J gene, V gene, clone size, CDR3 DNA, CDR3 protein. D genes are given only for firm matches. Clone size is stated in some rows and not others, as once, few, many or a class when expanded.

D gene: TRBD1
J gene: TRBJ1-6
V gene: TRBV30
clone size: NA
CDR3 DNA: TGTGCCTGGAGTAATCAGGACAGGGATAATTCACCCCTCCACTTT
CDR3 protein: CAWSNQDRDNSPLHF

D gene: TRBD1
J gene: TRBJ2-3
V gene: TRBV29-1
clone size: many
CDR3 DNA: TGCAGCGTTGCCCGGACAGGCCATAGCACAGATACGCAGTATTTT
CDR3 protein: CSVARTGHSTDTQYF

D gene: TRBD2
J gene: TRBJ2-3
V gene: TRBV11-2
clone size: few
CDR3 DNA: TGTGCCAGCAGCTTATCAGCGCGGACTAGCGGGGGGGCGGTTACGCAGTATTTT
CDR3 protein: CASSLSARTSGGAVTQYF

D gene: NA
J gene: TRBJ2-2
V gene: TRBV14
clone size: NA
CDR3 DNA: TGTGCCAGCAGTAGCCTGGGGACCGGGGAGCTGTTTTTT
CDR3 protein: CASSSLGTGELFF

D gene: TRBD2
J gene: TRBJ2-2
V gene: TRBV4-2
clone size: many
CDR3 DNA: TGTGCCAGCAGCAGGAGCGGGAGGGCCGGGGAGCTGTTTTTT
CDR3 protein: CASSRSGRAGELFF

D gene: NA
J gene: TRBJ2-5
V gene: TRBV18
clone size: NA
CDR3 DNA: TGTGCCAGCTCACGATTAAGTGGGGAGACCCAGTACTTC
CDR3 protein: CASSRLSGETQYF

D gene: TRBD2
J gene: TRBJ2-1
V gene: TRBV7-6
clone size: NA
CDR3 DNA: TGTGCCAGCAGCCCAAAGACTAGCGGGAGGCCCTCCTACAATGAGCAGTTCTTC
CDR3 protein: CASSPKTSGRPSYNEQFF

D gene: TRBD2
J gene: TRBJ2-2
V gene: TRBV3-1
clone size: many
CDR3 DNA: TGTGCCAGCAGCCGAGCGGGAGCGAGCACCGGGGAGCTGTTTTTT
CDR3 protein: CASSRAGASTGELFF

D gene: NA
J gene: TRBJ1-5
V gene: TRBV12-3/TRBV12-4
clone size: many
CDR3 DNA: TGTGCCAGCAGTTTCCGGGGATCCGGTGCGCAGCCCCAGCATTTT
CDR3 protein: CASSFRGSGAQPQHF

D gene: NA
J gene: TRBJ1-5
V gene: TRBV29-1
clone size: few
CDR3 DNA: TGCAGCGTTCTGGAGTTTGGTCAGCCCCAGCATTTT
CDR3 protein: CSVLEFGQPQHF

D gene: NA
J gene: TRBJ2-3
V gene: TRBV11-2
clone size: NA
CDR3 DNA: TGTGCCAGCAGCTTCAGACTATCCACGATCACAGATACGCAGTATTTT
CDR3 protein: CASSFRLSTITDTQYF

D gene: NA
J gene: TRBJ1-5
V gene: TRBV20-1
clone size: NA
CDR3 DNA: TGCAGTGCGAGGATTACGAATCAGCCCCAGCATTTT
CDR3 protein: CSARITNQPQHF

D gene: NA
J gene: TRBJ2-7
V gene: TRBV6-1
clone size: many
CDR3 DNA: TGTGCCAGCACCGAAGGGTACGAGCAGTACTTC
CDR3 protein: CASTEGYEQYF

D gene: NA
J gene: TRBJ2-3
V gene: TRBV20-1
clone size: NA
CDR3 DNA: TGCAGTGCCAGGAGGGTTGGCACAGATACGCAGTATTTT
CDR3 protein: CSARRVGTDTQYF

D gene: NA
J gene: TRBJ1-4
V gene: TRBV6-1
clone size: few
CDR3 DNA: TGTGCCAGCAGTGCAGCTGCAACTAATGAAAAACTGTTTTTT
CDR3 protein: CASSAAATNEKLFF

D gene: NA
J gene: TRBJ2-1
V gene: TRBV20-1
clone size: NA
CDR3 DNA: TGCAGTGCCCGGACTATGAGCTCCTACAATGAGCAGTTCTTC
CDR3 protein: CSARTMSSYNEQFF

D gene: NA
J gene: TRBJ1-5
V gene: TRBV7-8
clone size: NA
CDR3 DNA: TGTGCCAGCAGCCGAGATCGATGGGCTGGGCAGCCCCAGCATTTT
CDR3 protein: CASSRDRWAGQPQHF

D gene: NA
J gene: TRBJ2-1
V gene: TRBV9
clone size: few
CDR3 DNA: TGTGCCAGCAGTGTAACGGGGCCTCCCCAATACAATGAGCAGTTCTTC
CDR3 protein: CASSVTGPPQYNEQFF

D gene: NA
J gene: TRBJ2-7
V gene: TRBV19
clone size: NA
CDR3 DNA: TGTGCCAGTATGATCAGGGTACCCTCCTACGAGCAGTACTTC
CDR3 protein: CASMIRVPSYEQYF

D gene: TRBD2
J gene: TRBJ2-7
V gene: TRBV28
clone size: NA
CDR3 DNA: TGTGCCAGCAGTCCAAGCGGGACGGTGAGCTCCTACGAGCAGTACTTC
CDR3 protein: CASSPSGTVSSYEQYF

D gene: NA
J gene: TRBJ1-2
V gene: TRBV7-2
clone size: NA
CDR3 DNA: TGTGCCAGCAGCTCAAGCTGGGCGGGCGCGGGCTACACCTTC
CDR3 protein: CASSSSWAGAGYTF

D gene: NA
J gene: TRBJ1-1
V gene: TRBV20-1
clone size: many
CDR3 DNA: TGCAGTGCTAGAGATTTCAGGGGTTGGGAGAACACTGAAGCTTTCTTT
CDR3 protein: CSARDFRGWENTEAFF

D gene: TRBD2
J gene: TRBJ2-1
V gene: TRBV12-3/TRBV12-4
clone size: NA
CDR3 DNA: TGTGCCAGCTCCGGGACTAGCGGGGGGCACCTCTCCTACAATGAGCAGTTCTTC
CDR3 protein: CASSGTSGGHLSYNEQFF

D gene: NA
J gene: TRBJ1-1
V gene: TRBV12-3/TRBV12-4
clone size: few
CDR3 DNA: TGTGCCAGCAGTTTCTTTGAAGCTTTCTTT
CDR3 protein: CASSFFEAFF

D gene: NA
J gene: TRBJ2-7
V gene: TRBV25-1
clone size: many
CDR3 DNA: TGTGCCAGCCAGGGACCGTACTTC
CDR3 protein: CASQGPYF

D gene: NA
J gene: TRBJ2-6
V gene: TRBV14
clone size: NA
CDR3 DNA: TGTGCCAGCACCACCTCTGGGGCCAACGTCCTGACTTTC
CDR3 protein: CASTTSGANVLTF

D gene: NA
J gene: TRBJ2-2
V gene: TRBV5-1
clone size: NA
CDR3 DNA: TGCGCCAGCAGCTTTATGGGGAACACCGGGGAGCTGTTTTTT
CDR3 protein: CASSFMGNTGELFF

D gene: NA
J gene: TRBJ1-1
V gene: TRBV4-3
clone size: NA
CDR3 DNA: TGCGCCAGCAGCCAAGAATCAGTCCTCAGGTCGCGGGGCACTGAAGCTTTCTTT
CDR3 protein: CASSQESVLRSRGTEAFF

D gene: NA
J gene: TRBJ2-5
V gene: TRBV7-7
clone size: NA
CDR3 DNA: TGTGCTAGCAGCTTAGATGGGAAGACCCAGTACTTC
CDR3 protein: CASSLDGKTQYF

D gene: TRBD2
J gene: TRBJ2-3
V gene: TRBV12-3/TRBV12-4
clone size: NA
CDR3 DNA: TGTGCCAGCAGGCGACTAGCGGTAGATACGCAGTATTTT
CDR3 protein: CASRRLAVDTQYF

D gene: TRBD2
J gene: TRBJ2-3
V gene: TRBV20-1
clone size: NA
CDR3 DNA: TGCGGGACGGGACTAGCGGGAGCAGATACGCAGTATTTT
CDR3 protein: CGTGLAGADTQYF

D gene: NA
J gene: TRBJ2-7
V gene: TRBV2
clone size: many
CDR3 DNA: TGTGCCAGCAGTGACTACGAGCAGTACTTC
CDR3 protein: CASSDYEQYF

D gene: TRBD2
J gene: TRBJ2-1
V gene: TRBV5-1
clone size: NA
CDR3 DNA: TGCGCCAGCAGCCTACTAGCGGGAGGGCCCTCGGGTAATGAGCAGTTCTTC
CDR3 protein: CASSLLAGGPSGNEQFF

D gene: TRBD2
J gene: TRBJ2-1
V gene: TRBV11-2
clone size: many
CDR3 DNA: TGTGCCAGCAGCTCCCTCAAGCGGGGGGGCGAATCCTACAATGAGCAGTTCTTC
CDR3 protein: CASSSLKRGGESYNEQFF

D gene: TRBD1
J gene: TRBJ1-1
V gene: TRBV5-1
clone size: NA
CDR3 DNA: TGCGCCAGCAGCGGCCTACCCGGGACAGGGGAAACTGAAGCTTTCTTT
CDR3 protein: CASSGLPGTGETEAFF

D gene: NA
J gene: TRBJ2-3
V gene: TRBV20-1
clone size: NA
CDR3 DNA: TGCAGTGCGACGCGGGCTAGCAGATACCTTAGCACAGATACGCAGTATTTT
CDR3 protein: CSATRASRYLSTDTQYF

D gene: TRBD1
J gene: TRBJ1-2
V gene: TRBV4-2
clone size: NA
CDR3 DNA: TGTGCCAGCAGCCAAGAACCCGGGACAGGGGGGGGCTACACCTTC
CDR3 protein: CASSQEPGTGGGYTF

D gene: TRBD2
J gene: TRBJ2-1
V gene: TRBV20-1
clone size: few
CDR3 DNA: TGCAGTGCTAGAGATGGGAGCGGGAGGGACAATGAGCAGTTCTTC
CDR3 protein: CSARDGSGRDNEQFF

D gene: TRBD2
J gene: TRBJ2-3
V gene: TRBV4-2
clone size: NA
CDR3 DNA: TGTGCCAGCAGCCGAACGACTAGCGGGGGTAGCACAGATACGCAGTATTTT
CDR3 protein: CASSRTTSGGSTDTQYF

D gene: NA
J gene: TRBJ2-1
V gene: TRBV12-3/TRBV12-4
clone size: NA
CDR3 DNA: TGTGCCAGCAGTCCGAACTTCGACAGTTCCTCCTACAATGAGCAGTTCTTC
CDR3 protein: CASSPNFDSSSYNEQFF

D gene: TRBD1
J gene: TRBJ2-5
V gene: TRBV4-3
clone size: few
CDR3 DNA: TGCGCCAGCAGCCAAGATCATTCCAGGGGGGAGACCCAGTACTTC
CDR3 protein: CASSQDHSRGETQYF

D gene: NA
J gene: TRBJ2-7
V gene: TRBV20-1
clone size: few
CDR3 DNA: TGCAGTGCTAGAGTAGGGGGATTCACTAGCTCCGAGCAGTACTTC
CDR3 protein: CSARVGGFTSSEQYF

D gene: TRBD1
J gene: TRBJ2-3
V gene: TRBV12-3/TRBV12-4
clone size: many
CDR3 DNA: TGTGCCAGCAGTACAGGGGATAGTAAGCAGTATTTT
CDR3 protein: CASSTGDSKQYF

D gene: NA
J gene: TRBJ1-1
V gene: TRBV5-5
clone size: many
CDR3 DNA: TGTGCCAGCAGCTTGGTCAGAGCCTCAGGTGAAGCTTTCTTT
CDR3 protein: CASSLVRASGEAFF

D gene: TRBD1
J gene: TRBJ2-7
V gene: TRBV7-2
clone size: many
CDR3 DNA: TGTGCCAGCAGCTTAAGGACAGGGGGCGTCCACGAGCAGTACTTC
CDR3 protein: CASSLRTGGVHEQYF

D gene: TRBD1
J gene: TRBJ2-7
V gene: TRBV29-1
clone size: few
CDR3 DNA: TGCAGCGTTGGAGGGCGACAGGGGGCCCACGAGCAGTACTTC
CDR3 protein: CSVGGRQGAHEQYF

D gene: NA
J gene: TRBJ2-5
V gene: TRBV3-1
clone size: few
CDR3 DNA: TGTGCCAGCAGGCAAGTAGAGACCCAGTACTTC
CDR3 protein: CASRQVETQYF

D gene: NA
J gene: TRBJ1-5
V gene: TRBV4-3
clone size: few
CDR3 DNA: TGCGCCAGCAGCCCCGAAGCGGGGGTCAATCAGCCCCAGCATTTT
CDR3 protein: CASSPEAGVNQPQHF

D gene: NA
J gene: TRBJ2-5
V gene: TRBV29-1
clone size: few
CDR3 DNA: TGCAGCGTGACCCAGGGTGGTGAGACCCAGTACTTC
CDR3 protein: CSVTQGGETQYF

D gene: NA
J gene: TRBJ2-3
V gene: TRBV7-2
clone size: many
CDR3 DNA: TGTGCCAGCAGATCCACAGGGGAGGTCACAGATACGCAGTATTTT
CDR3 protein: CASRSTGEVTDTQYF

D gene: TRBD1
J gene: TRBJ1-1
V gene: TRBV4-1
clone size: NA
CDR3 DNA: TGCGCCAGCAGCAAGGGACAGGGGGTTAATACTGAAGCTTTCTTT
CDR3 protein: CASSKGQGVNTEAFF

D gene: NA
J gene: TRBJ2-1
V gene: TRBV3-1
clone size: many
CDR3 DNA: TGTGCCAGCAGCCAAGATCTGGGTGGTGAGCAGTTCTTC
CDR3 protein: CASSQDLGGEQFF

D gene: NA
J gene: TRBJ2-6
V gene: TRBV5-1
clone size: few
CDR3 DNA: TGCGCCAGCAGCGCAGACAACAGCAAATCTCAGACTTTC
CDR3 protein: CASSADNSKSQTF